A selection of T cell receptor beta chains follows, all from one sample in a study of blood T cell repertoires in COVID-19. Clones were sequenced by immunoSEQ multiplex PCR, and TCRdb holds only the in-frame ones, with some missing. The sample has about 220,000 clones; around 91% are singletons. Material for sequencing was PBMCs or T cells enriched from blood (not recorded which). The receptors originated from a woman under 30 in a cohort exposed to, infected with or recovered from COVID-19 (not recorded which). Each CDR3 is given with its conserved first and last residue. A D gene is named only where the DNA matches it firmly. Expanded clones get a size class; other rows say once, few or many, or leave the size out.

J gene	V gene	clone size	D gene	CDR3 DNA	CDR3 protein
TRBJ2-2	TRBV19	NA	TRBD1	TGTGCCAGTAGTGCCGGGACAGGCACCCTCGGGGAGCTGTTTTTT	CASSAGTGTLGELFF
TRBJ2-2	TRBV5-6	NA	NA	TGTGCCAGCAGCTTGGGAGGGAGGACGAACACCGGGGAGCTGTTTTTT	CASSLGGRTNTGELFF
TRBJ2-2	TRBV5-5	NA	NA	TGTGCCAGCAGCTTGGCCCCGGGGATCGGGGAGCTGTTTTTT	CASSLAPGIGELFF
TRBJ2-3	TRBV10-3	NA	NA	TGTGCCATCAGACCTAGCACGGCGGATACGCAGTATTTT	CAIRPSTADTQYF
TRBJ1-1	TRBV28	NA	NA	TGTGCCAGCAGTCCCGGACTTTTCTTGAACACTGAAGCTTTCTTT	CASSPGLFLNTEAFF
TRBJ1-2	TRBV18	once	NA	TGTGCCAGCTCACCACCGAGTGCAGGATCCTTCAATGGCTACACCTTC	CASSPPSAGSFNGYTF
TRBJ1-2	TRBV30	NA	NA	TGTGCCTGGATTCCCGGGGACATTGCCTATGGCTACACCTTC	CAWIPGDIAYGYTF
TRBJ2-7	TRBV27	NA	TRBD2	TGTGCCAGCAGTTTTAGAACGACTAGCGGGAGGACCTACGAGCAGTACTTC	CASSFRTTSGRTYEQYF
TRBJ1-2	TRBV9	NA	NA	TGTGCCAGCAGCGTATCCCCCCCGGGAGGTTACTATGGCTACACCTTC	CASSVSPPGGYYGYTF
TRBJ1-2	TRBV5-6	once	NA	TGTGCCAGCACCATATGGGGAGGGGCCCATGGCTACACCTTC	CASTIWGGAHGYTF